This T cell receptor (beta chain) was observed in a study of cytomegalovirus exposure and HLA in healthy donors. Use of 60 Vbeta and 13 Jbeta primers characterized the PCR. Generated by immunoSEQ multiplex PCR, the TCRdb table keeps only in-frame clones and is missing some. The sample lists about 150,000 clones, roughly 77% occurring once. Trimming left V 5 bases short and J 4 bases short, with 11 bases between. In germline, CDR1 is SNHLY, CDR2 FYNNEI. This CDR3 contains 14 residues. This clonotype originated in a human donor in good health. Input material: PBMCs. The V call is TRBV2, the J call TRBJ2-2; D might be TRBD2 (7 bases). Here the CDR3 DNA reads TGTGCCAGCAGTATGAGGGGGGGCACCGGGGAGCTGTTTTTT. Encoded protein: CASSMRGGTGELFF.